Listed below are T cell receptor beta chains from one sample, sequenced in a study of blood T cell repertoires in COVID-19. The table came from immunoSEQ multiplex PCR; TCRdb's copy has only in-frame clones and leaves some out. The data contain more than 85,000 clones, approximately 75% of them singletons. Sample: peripheral blood. The receptors stem from a woman in her forties or fifties with acute or convalescent COVID-19. Each CDR3 is given with its conserved first and last residue. The D gene is left open where the match is weak. Not all rows give a size; the values are once, few, many and, for expanded clones, a class.

d_call	clone_size	v_call	j_call	cdr3_aa	cdr3_nt
.	.	TRBV6-5	TRBJ1-3	CASSVGLLQGNTIYF	TGTGCCAGTTCGGTTGGACTGCTTCAGGGAAACACCATATATTTT
.	few	TRBV19	TRBJ1-1	CASMGRNGLNTEAFF	TGTGCCAGTATGGGTCGCAATGGGCTTAACACTGAAGCTTTCTTT
.	.	TRBV6-4	TRBJ2-1	CASSDRLVPGGSSEQFF	TGTGCCAGCAGTGATCGACTAGTCCCGGGGGGCTCCAGTGAGCAGTTCTTC
TRBD1	.	TRBV27	TRBJ1-5	CASSVQGTANQPQHF	TGTGCCAGCAGTGTACAGGGGACAGCCAATCAGCCCCAGCATTTT
.	.	TRBV7-2	TRBJ1-4	CASSRTATNEKLFF	TGTGCCAGCAGCAGGACAGCAACTAATGAAAAACTGTTTTTT
TRBD1	.	TRBV9	TRBJ2-6	CASNQDRGSSGANVLTF	TGTGCCAGCAATCAGGACAGGGGTAGCTCTGGGGCCAACGTCCTGACTTTC
.	.	TRBV11-2	TRBJ1-1	CASSLAQGLTEAFF	TGTGCCAGCAGCTTAGCGCAGGGTCTCACTGAAGCTTTCTTT
TRBD1	.	TRBV27	TRBJ2-5	CASRTFLGQPQETQYF	TGTGCCAGCAGGACGTTCTTGGGACAGCCCCAAGAGACCCAGTACTTC
TRBD1	.	TRBV2	TRBJ1-5	CASSEDRDSYQPQHF	TGTGCCAGCAGCGAGGACAGGGATAGCTATCAGCCCCAGCATTTT
.	.	TRBV3-1/TRBV3-2	TRBJ1-6	CASSQVFGGNSPLHF	TGTGCCAGCAGCCAAGTTTTCGGGGGGAATTCACCCCTCCACTTT
.	.	TRBV2	TRBJ1-5	CASSAGLNQPQHF	TGTGCCAGCAGCGCCGGACTCAATCAGCCCCAGCATTTT
TRBD2	.	TRBV5-1	TRBJ2-5	CASSSWGGYQETQYF	TGCGCCAGCAGCTCCTGGGGGGGGTACCAAGAGACCCAGTACTTC
TRBD1	.	TRBV18	TRBJ1-5	CASSPRTGGVQPQHF	TGTGCCAGCTCCCCTAGGACAGGGGGCGTTCAGCCCCAGCATTTT
.	once	TRBV4-1	TRBJ2-7	CASSQDSRVPYEQYF	TGCGCCAGCAGCCAAGATTCCCGCGTCCCGTACGAGCAGTACTTC
.	few	TRBV27	TRBJ1-1	CASSLNGRGEAFF	TGTGCCAGCAGTTTAAATGGCAGGGGTGAAGCTTTCTTT
.	.	TRBV5-1	TRBJ2-2	CASSLVAGKGAGELFF	TGCGCCAGCAGCTTGGTAGCAGGGAAGGGCGCCGGGGAGCTGTTTTTT
.	.	TRBV10-3	TRBJ2-2	CAISDGAGELFF	TGTGCCATCAGTGACGGGGCCGGGGAGCTGTTTTTT
TRBD1	.	TRBV12-3/TRBV12-4	TRBJ1-1	CASSWAGGTEAFF	TGTGCCAGCAGTTGGGCAGGGGGGACTGAAGCTTTCTTT
TRBD2	.	TRBV11-2	TRBJ2-5	CASSSERGYQETQYF	TGTGCCAGCAGCTCCGAGCGGGGGTACCAAGAGACCCAGTACTTC
TRBD1	.	TRBV18	TRBJ2-7	CASSPGTGRAYEQYF	TGTGCCAGCTCACCAGGGACAGGCCGAGCCTACGAGCAGTACTTC
TRBD2	.	TRBV18	TRBJ2-1	CASSSRRGDNEQFF	TGTGCCAGCTCATCAAGGCGGGGGGACAATGAGCAGTTCTTC
.	.	TRBV3-1/TRBV3-2	TRBJ1-1	CASSQWDTPSRTEAFF	TGTGCCAGCAGCCAATGGGACACCCCCAGTCGGACTGAAGCTTTCTTT
TRBD1	.	TRBV6-5	TRBJ1-5	CASSPDRGQPQHF	TGTGCCAGCAGCCCGGACAGGGGACAGCCCCAGCATTTT
.	.	TRBV5-1	TRBJ1-2	CASSPRTDNYGYTF	TGCGCCAGCAGCCCGAGGACAGATAACTATGGCTACACCTTC
.	few	TRBV9	TRBJ1-1	CASRTDEKEAFF	TGTGCCAGCAGGACTGACGAGAAAGAAGCTTTCTTT
.	.	TRBV6-5	TRBJ1-4	CASRDLGQINEKLFF	TGTGCCAGCAGGGACCTCGGACAGATTAATGAAAAACTGTTTTTT
TRBD1	few	TRBV28	TRBJ1-5	CASSLEGASNHPQHF	TGTGCCAGCAGTTTAGAGGGGGCAAGCAATCATCCCCAGCATTTT
.	.	TRBV4-1	TRBJ1-2	CASSQDLGDKQPYGYTF	TGCGCCAGCAGCCAAGATCTTGGGGACAAGCAACCCTATGGCTACACCTTC
TRBD1	many	TRBV28	TRBJ1-6	CASSIGTGKRDNSPLHF	TGTGCCAGCAGTATCGGGACAGGGAAACGAGATAATTCACCCCTCCACTTT
.	.	TRBV19	TRBJ1-3	CASSIAAGTFNTIYF	TGTGCCAGTAGTATCGCGGCAGGGACATTCAACACCATATATTTT
.	.	TRBV5-1	TRBJ2-4	CASSLDGVRGTDIQYF	TGCGCCAGCAGCTTGGATGGCGTCAGGGGTACGGACATTCAGTACTTC
.	.	TRBV28	TRBJ1-2	CASYNVVTNYGYTF	TGTGCCTCGTACAACGTGGTCACTAACTATGGCTACACCTTC
TRBD1	.	TRBV18	TRBJ2-3	CASSPWAGGEDTQYF	TGTGCCAGCTCACCTTGGGCAGGGGGAGAAGATACGCAGTATTTT
TRBD2	few	TRBV28	TRBJ2-1	CAILAGGHDPGGEQFF	TGTGCCATTCTAGCGGGGGGCCACGACCCCGGGGGTGAGCAGTTCTTC
.	.	TRBV4-1	TRBJ1-2	CASSFSMGGDYGYTF	TGCGCCAGCAGCTTTTCGATGGGGGGAGACTATGGCTACACCTTC
TRBD1	.	TRBV5-5	TRBJ1-6	CASSSGTGVNSPLHF	TGTGCCAGCAGCTCGGGGACAGGTGTTAATTCACCCCTCCACTTT
.	.	TRBV5-6	TRBJ1-2	CASSSWGDGSWGYTF	TGTGCCAGCAGCTCATGGGGGGACGGAAGTTGGGGCTACACCTTC
.	.	TRBV4-1	TRBJ1-5	CASSQDRNPGVNQPQHF	TGCGCCAGCAGCCAAGATCGTAACCCGGGGGTCAATCAGCCCCAGCATTTT
.	.	TRBV19	TRBJ2-7	CASSIGGGSYSYEQYF	TGTGCCAGTAGTATAGGGGGGGGCAGCTACTCCTACGAGCAGTACTTC
TRBD1	.	TRBV6-6	TRBJ1-5	CASSSGTGYQPQHF	TGTGCCAGCAGCTCCGGGACAGGGTATCAGCCCCAGCATTTT
.	.	TRBV2	TRBJ1-1	CASSALEGNTEAFF	TGTGCCAGCAGTGCTCTTGAGGGGAACACTGAAGCTTTCTTT
.	.	TRBV2	TRBJ1-6	CASRGAYNSPLHF	TGTGCCAGCAGGGGCGCTTATAATTCACCCCTCCACTTT
.	.	TRBV6-5	TRBJ1-1	CASTAGGAHNEAFF	TGTGCCAGCACCGCTGGGGGGGCGCATAATGAAGCTTTCTTT
TRBD2	.	TRBV29-1	TRBJ2-5	CSVLLAGGETQYF	TGCAGCGTCCTACTAGCGGGGGGGGAGACCCAGTACTTC
TRBD1	.	TRBV4-1	TRBJ1-5	CASSQVQTGANQPQHF	TGCGCCAGCAGCCAAGTCCAGACAGGGGCCAATCAGCCCCAGCATTTT
TRBD1	.	TRBV27	TRBJ1-1	CASSLQGARTEAFF	TGTGCCAGCAGTTTACAGGGGGCGAGAACTGAAGCTTTCTTT
TRBD2	.	TRBV28	TRBJ2-7	CASSFSGGASEQYF	TGTGCCAGCAGTTTTAGCGGGGGTGCCTCCGAGCAGTACTTC
.	.	TRBV7-2	TRBJ2-2	CASSLVAVDGELFF	TGTGCCAGCAGCTTAGTTGCAGTTGACGGGGAGCTGTTTTTT
.	.	TRBV2	TRBJ2-2	CASSERRQSTGELFF	TGTGCCAGCAGTGAGAGGAGACAGTCCACCGGGGAGCTGTTTTTT
TRBD2	.	TRBV18	TRBJ2-1	CASTRDYGGEQFF	TGTGCCAGCACACGGGATTACGGGGGGGAGCAGTTCTTC